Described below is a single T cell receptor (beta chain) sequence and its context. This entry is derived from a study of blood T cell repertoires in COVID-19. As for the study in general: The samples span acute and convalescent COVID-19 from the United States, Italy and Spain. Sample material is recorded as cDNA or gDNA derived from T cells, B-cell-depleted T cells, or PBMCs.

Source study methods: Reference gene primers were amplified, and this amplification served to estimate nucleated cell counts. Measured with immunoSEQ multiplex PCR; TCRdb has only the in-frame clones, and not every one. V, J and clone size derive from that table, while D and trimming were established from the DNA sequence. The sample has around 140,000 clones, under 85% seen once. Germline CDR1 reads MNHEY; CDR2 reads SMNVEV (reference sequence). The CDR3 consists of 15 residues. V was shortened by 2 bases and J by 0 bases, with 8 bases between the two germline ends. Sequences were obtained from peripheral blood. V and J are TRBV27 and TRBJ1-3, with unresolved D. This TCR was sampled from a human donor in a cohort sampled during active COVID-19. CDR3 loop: CASSLDWSSGNTIYF. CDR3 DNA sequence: TGTGCCAGCAGTTTAGACTGGAGCTCTGGAAACACCATATATTTT.